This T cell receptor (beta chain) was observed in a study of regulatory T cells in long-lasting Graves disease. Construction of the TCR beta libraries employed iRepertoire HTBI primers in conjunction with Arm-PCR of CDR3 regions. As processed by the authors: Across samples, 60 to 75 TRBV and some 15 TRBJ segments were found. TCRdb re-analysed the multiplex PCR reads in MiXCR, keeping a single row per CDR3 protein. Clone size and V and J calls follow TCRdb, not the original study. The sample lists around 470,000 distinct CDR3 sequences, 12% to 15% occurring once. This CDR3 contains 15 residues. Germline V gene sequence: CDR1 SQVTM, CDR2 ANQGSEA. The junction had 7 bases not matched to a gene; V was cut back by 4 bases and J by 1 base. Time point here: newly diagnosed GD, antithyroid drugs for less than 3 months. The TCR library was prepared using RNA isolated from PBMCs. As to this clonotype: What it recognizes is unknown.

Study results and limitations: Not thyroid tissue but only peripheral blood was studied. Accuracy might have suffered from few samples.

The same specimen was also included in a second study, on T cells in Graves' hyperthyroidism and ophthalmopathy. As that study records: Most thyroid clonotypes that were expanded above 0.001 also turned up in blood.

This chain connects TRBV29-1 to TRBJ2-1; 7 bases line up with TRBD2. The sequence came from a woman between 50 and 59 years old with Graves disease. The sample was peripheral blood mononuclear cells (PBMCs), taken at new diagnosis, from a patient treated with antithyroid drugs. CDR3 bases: TGCAGCGTTGTGGGGGGGGTAAATTCCTACAATGAGCAGTTCTTC. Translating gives CSVVGGVNSYNEQFF.